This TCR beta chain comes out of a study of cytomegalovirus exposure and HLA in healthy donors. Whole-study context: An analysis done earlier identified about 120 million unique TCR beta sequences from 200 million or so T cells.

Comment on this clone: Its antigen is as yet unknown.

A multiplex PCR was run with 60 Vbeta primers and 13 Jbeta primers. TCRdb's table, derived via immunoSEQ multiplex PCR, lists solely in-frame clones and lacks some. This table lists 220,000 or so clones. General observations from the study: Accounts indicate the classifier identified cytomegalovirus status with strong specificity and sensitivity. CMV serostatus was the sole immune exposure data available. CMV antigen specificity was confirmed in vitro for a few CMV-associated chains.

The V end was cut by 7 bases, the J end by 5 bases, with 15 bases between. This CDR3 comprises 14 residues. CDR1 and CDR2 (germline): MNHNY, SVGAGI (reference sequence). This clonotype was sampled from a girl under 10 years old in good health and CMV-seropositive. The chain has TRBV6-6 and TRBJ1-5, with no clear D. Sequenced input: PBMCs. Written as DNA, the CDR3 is TGTGCCAGCAAGTTCGGGGAAAGGGATCAGCCCCAGCATTTT. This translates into CASKFGERDQPQHF.